The clone carrying this TCR beta chain was counted at least ten times. Antigen specificity is unknown. This CDR3 is built from 16 residues. V dropped 0 bases and J dropped 2 bases, with 14 bases sitting between them. Germline lookup yields CDR1 MNHEY and CDR2 SMNVEV (reference sequence). The entry originates in a study of Graves' ophthalmopathy and Graves' hyperthyroidism. Overall study findings and caveats: In blood, most expanded thyroid clonotypes above 0.001 frequency were also detected. Ophthalmopathy could be told apart from stable hyperthyroidism by a 13-signature model (about 88% sensitivity, 70% to 84% specificity).

Amplification from RNA transcripts yielded the TCR beta CDR3 regions. The workflow started with a first-round RT-PCR run with HTBI primers and then moved on to a second-round multiplex PCR. TCRdb ran MiXCR on the multiplex PCR reads and lists one entry per CDR3 protein. In the table there are about half a million distinct CDR3 sequences, about 15% of which are singletons. Symptoms, serum thyroxine and TRAb, thyroid ultrasound, and orbital computed tomography formed the diagnostic basis. A volume of about 9.7 ml of fresh peripheral blood supplied the PBMCs. This chain connects TRBV27 to TRBJ2-7, with D possibly matching TRBD2 (7 bases). The TCR sequence derives from a woman in her 30s with Graves' ophthalmopathy. Sequences were obtained from blood. The CDR3 DNA sequence: TGTGCCAGCAGTTTATCGGGGGGGCTCGACCCCTACGAGCAGTACTTC. Its protein product is CASSLSGGLDPYEQYF.